Sequencing of this T cell receptor beta chain was carried out in a study of cytomegalovirus exposure and HLA in healthy donors. Study-wide context: Inside one of the first data releases sat about 85 million unique TCRs taken from HLA-typed donors.

Broader study findings: Many donors carried some public TCRs, although rarity characterized most TCR sequences.

Samples came from healthy bone marrow donors. With respect to this clone: Its cognate antigen is unknown.

The PCR used 60 Vbeta and 13 Jbeta primers. Here immunoSEQ multiplex PCR was the method, and the copy in TCRdb shows in-frame clones only, minus some. Among fewer than 65,000 clones listed, approximately 75% were seen once. The source material was PBMCs. The receptor comes from a woman aged 40-49 years in good health and CMV-seropositive.

CDR3 in amino acids: CASSLIGGGYGYTF. In DNA form, the CDR3 reads TGTGCCAGCAGCTTAATAGGGGGCGGGTATGGCTACACCTTC. This sequence joins TRBV11-2 and TRBJ1-2; 7 bases agree with TRBD1. The V gene end was trimmed by 2 bases and the J gene end by 5 bases; junction bases not matched to a gene: 5. The CDR3 contains 14 residues. CDR1 is SGHAT and CDR2 is FQNNGV in the germline V gene.